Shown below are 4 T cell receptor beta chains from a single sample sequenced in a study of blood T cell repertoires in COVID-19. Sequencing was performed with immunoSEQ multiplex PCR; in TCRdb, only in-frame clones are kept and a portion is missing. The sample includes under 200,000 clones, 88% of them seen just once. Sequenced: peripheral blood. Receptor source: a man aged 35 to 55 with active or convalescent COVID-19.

Written as DNA, the CDR3 is TGTGCCAGCAGCGGTAGCGGGGGCCTCTCTGGGGCCAACGTCCTGACTTTC. Amino acid sequence: CASSGSGGLSGANVLTF. The chain joins TRBV9 to TRBJ2-6; TRBD2 matches at 9 bases. The CDR3 runs 17 residues. J was trimmed by 0 bases and V by 3 bases; bases with no gene match: 4. Germline assignment: CDR1 SGDLS and CDR2 YYNGEE.

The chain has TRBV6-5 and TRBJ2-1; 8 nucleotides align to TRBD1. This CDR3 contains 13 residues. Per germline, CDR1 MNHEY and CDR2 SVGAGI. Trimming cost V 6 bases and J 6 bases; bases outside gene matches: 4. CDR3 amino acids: CASRARGLNEQFF. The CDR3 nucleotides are TGTGCCAGCAGAGCCAGGGGGCTCAATGAGCAGTTCTTC.

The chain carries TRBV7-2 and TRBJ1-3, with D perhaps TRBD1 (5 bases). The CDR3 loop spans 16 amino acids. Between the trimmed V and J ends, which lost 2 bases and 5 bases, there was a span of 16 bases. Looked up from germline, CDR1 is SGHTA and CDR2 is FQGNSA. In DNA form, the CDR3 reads TGTGCCAGCAGCTTATCATGGCAGGGTGCAAGAAACACCATATATTTT. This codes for CASSLSWQGARNTIYF.

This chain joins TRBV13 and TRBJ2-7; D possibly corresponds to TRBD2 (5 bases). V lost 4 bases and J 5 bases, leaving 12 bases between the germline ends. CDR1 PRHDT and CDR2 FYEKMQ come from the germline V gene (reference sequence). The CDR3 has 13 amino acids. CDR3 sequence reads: CASSSRVSHEQYF. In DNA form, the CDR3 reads TGTGCCAGCAGCTCGAGGGTTTCCCACGAGCAGTACTTC.